The clone carrying this T cell receptor beta chain was found once. Enrollees, about 18 to 95 years old, lived in about two dozen US areas. This CDR3 comprises 17 residues. Deletions cut 6 bases from V and 4 bases from J, with 21 bases between. The V gene's germline CDR1 is MNHEY and CDR2 SMNVEV (reference sequence). The data stem from a study of blood T cell repertoires in COVID-19. Study background: Nucleic acid was either cDNA or gDNA, and it came from T cells, B-cell-depleted T cells, or PBMCs.

Study processing details: From reference gene primer amplification, estimates of nucleated cell counts were derived. The method was immunoSEQ multiplex PCR; TCRdb's version includes in-frame clones alone and lacks a portion of them. The D gene and trimming were derived from the DNA, and the V and J assignments and clone size from that table. The sample holds over 200,000 clones, more than 75% seen once. Sequenced: PBMCs or T cells enriched from blood (not recorded which). The clonotype was recovered from a man between 18 and 35 years old who had recovered from COVID-19. The chain joins TRBV27 to TRBJ2-2, with D perhaps matching TRBD1 (6 bases). CDR3 protein: CASSKVPGHVGTGELFF. For the CDR3, the DNA is TGTGCCAGCAGCAAAGTGCCGGGACACGTCGGCACCGGGGAGCTGTTTTTT.